This TCR beta chain was sequenced during a study of T cell responses to AZD1222 COVID-19 vaccine (dated by TCRdb to about 2021). For context, the study as a whole: AZD1222 recipients whose second dose came at about 4 weeks and those whose second dose came at about 12 weeks were combined into one group, since spike-specific TCR depth and breadth did not differ between the two schedules. A total of about 230 trial participants underwent TCR sequencing, of whom 207 received two doses of AZD1222 and about 26 received two doses of the MenACWY control vaccine. Trial participants were enrolled by age into 18-55, 56-69 and 70-plus year subgroups, with around 150, 28 and 57 TCR-sequenced participants respectively. What the study reported, not specific to this receptor: Because no day 14 peak-response samples were available, the repertoires could be characterized only after the peak T cell response. Most participants were white British and females outnumbered males, and the authors suggested that clonal diversity may have been underestimated. In the small 56-69-year group, the increase in depth fell short of significance, most likely because of low power. A significant rise in spike-specific TCR breadth and depth was observed after two AZD1222 doses relative to day 0 and relative to MenACWY recipients. Epitopes outside the regions mutated in the B.1.351 and B.1.1.7 variants were reportedly recognized by nearly half of the unique spike-specific TCRs. Conclusions about previously exposed vaccinees are limited because only six or seven AZD1222 recipients were SARS-CoV-2 seropositive at baseline. The whole spike protein was spanned by vaccine-associated CD4 TCRs, and dominant responses were seen in regions 160-218 and 743-854.

In the paper's terms, the time point label means: baseline before first vaccination. The vaccinee samples were drawn from two UK trials, COV001 and COV002, one of which was a single-blind randomized controlled phase 2/3 trial testing AZD1222 (ChAdOx1 nCoV-19) in healthy adults. For TCRbeta chain sequencing, PBMC samples from trial participants were taken at day 0 and at day 28 after the second dose. Comments on this clone: There is no known antigen for this receptor. Per-base quality was not reported, and no clone a single base away is much larger than it.

The CDR3 contains 14 residues, cysteine and phenylalanine counted. The DNA shown is the 42-base CDR3, in frame from base 1. The germline V gene supplies CDR1 SGDLS and CDR2 YYNGEE. V loses 7 bases, J loses 7 bases, and the germline ends lie 15 bases apart. The CDR3 regions of human TCRbeta chains were subjected to immunosequencing. The source study handled its data this way. Repertoire TCRs were checked for matches against a reference library of SARS-CoV-2-specific TCRs that had been generated using the MIRA antigen-specificity platform. Breadth was defined as the fraction of unique TCRs that were SARS-CoV-2-associated, and depth was defined as the fraction of total T cells that were SARS-CoV-2-associated. Using the MIRA data, each spike-specific TCR was mapped to the spike region that the TCR reacts to and placed in a CD4 or CD8 class. Log10-transformed breadth and depth values were compared by one-way ANOVA with Sidak's multiple comparisons tests. TCRdb took over this immuneACCESS table, retaining in-frame rearrangements with V and J assigned. Such tables are incomplete; in checked studies, under half of the missing clones stem from an unresolved V gene, and the remainder is unexplained. The V and J calls and clone size were taken over from that table, and D and trimming were inferred from the DNA. In this sample the table shows some 100,000 clones, about 88% of which occur a single time. The top ten clonotypes cover 1.8% of the sample.

The TCR comes from an adult in good health. This specimen consisted of peripheral blood, obtained on day 0 of AZD1222 vaccination. The sequence links TRBV9 to TRBJ1-6; perhaps TRBD1 is the D gene, with 5 bases matching. Here is the DNA: TGTGCCAGCCCCCGGGGCGGAGGAAATTCACCCCTCCACTTT. Translated, this is CASPRGGGNSPLHF.